Listed below are T cell receptor beta chains from one sample, sequenced in a study of blood T cell repertoires in COVID-19. Sequencing was performed with immunoSEQ multiplex PCR; in TCRdb, only in-frame clones are kept and a portion is missing. The data contain around 61,000 clones, just under 90% of them singletons. The sequenced sample was peripheral blood. The receptor set was obtained from a man aged 55 to 69 with acute or convalescent COVID-19. CDR3s include the opening cysteine and the closing phenylalanine or tryptophan. The D gene is left open where the match is weak. Clone size, where shown, is once, few, many, or a class for clones that have expanded.

d_gene,j_gene,v_gene,abundance,CDR3aa,CDR3nt
-,TRBJ2-3,TRBV5-1,-,CASSPGSDTQYF,TGCGCCAGCAGTCCCGGGTCAGATACGCAGTATTTT
-,TRBJ1-3,TRBV30,-,CAWIPRSGSGNTIYF,TGTGCCTGGATTCCTCGGTCGGGCTCTGGAAACACCATATATTTT
TRBD2,TRBJ2-1,TRBV5-4,-,CASSSMTSGGGSYNEQFF,TGTGCCAGCAGCTCGATGACTAGCGGGGGAGGGTCATACAATGAGCAGTTCTTC
TRBD1,TRBJ1-2,TRBV12-5,-,CASGRTGVNYGYTF,TGTGCTAGTGGGAGGACAGGGGTTAACTATGGCTACACCTTC
TRBD1,TRBJ2-2,TRBV19,-,CASLQDRGILNTGELFF,TGTGCCAGTCTCCAGGACAGGGGTATTTTGAACACCGGGGAGCTGTTTTTT
-,TRBJ2-3,TRBV11-2,-,CASSLDLRDTQYF,TGTGCCAGCAGCTTAGACTTGAGGGATACGCAGTATTTT
TRBD1,TRBJ1-1,TRBV12-3/TRBV12-4,-,CASSTTGGGEAFF,TGTGCCAGCAGTACTACAGGGGGCGGTGAAGCTTTCTTT
-,TRBJ2-5,TRBV3-1/TRBV3-2,-,CASSQFEETQYF,TGTGCCAGCAGCCAGTTCGAAGAGACCCAGTACTTC
-,TRBJ1-5,TRBV5-1,-,CASSLGGGQPQHF,TGCGCCAGCAGCTTGGGAGGTGGTCAGCCCCAGCATTTT
TRBD1,TRBJ1-2,TRBV24-1,-,CATSQGQANYGYTF,TGTGCCACCAGCCAAGGACAGGCTAACTATGGCTACACCTTC
-,TRBJ2-5,TRBV24-1,once,CATSDSRKETQYF,TGTGCCACCAGTGACAGTCGCAAAGAGACCCAGTACTTC
-,TRBJ2-7,TRBV7-9,-,CASSLHLGTPIYEQYF,TGTGCCAGCAGCTTACATCTCGGGACACCAATCTACGAGCAGTACTTC
TRBD1,TRBJ1-6,TRBV3-1/TRBV3-2,-,CASSQGRGPGNSPLHF,TGTGCCAGCAGCCAAGGTAGGGGGCCAGGTAATTCACCCCTCCACTTT
TRBD1,TRBJ1-6,TRBV28,once,CASSPDRGRYSPLHF,TGTGCCAGCAGTCCAGACAGGGGAAGATACTCACCCCTCCACTTT
-,TRBJ1-2,TRBV7-3,-,CASSQDGRGYGYTF,TGTGCCAGCAGCCAGGACGGGCGGGGGTATGGCTACACCTTC
-,TRBJ2-3,TRBV2,-,CANKDSLTDTQYF,TGTGCCAACAAGGACAGCCTTACAGATACGCAGTATTTT
-,TRBJ2-2,TRBV5-4,few,CASSLATVGTGELFF,TGTGCCAGCAGCTTGGCAACAGTCGGCACCGGGGAGCTGTTTTTT
-,TRBJ1-6,TRBV9,-,CASSARQDFSPLHF,TGTGCCAGCAGCGCCCGACAGGACTTTTCACCCCTCCACTTT
TRBD2,TRBJ2-7,TRBV7-2,-,CASSLGGGSYEQYF,TGTGCCAGCAGCTTAGGTGGCGGGAGCTACGAGCAGTACTTC
-,TRBJ2-7,TRBV19,-,CASSNPKLGEQYF,TGTGCCAGTAGTAACCCTAAACTAGGCGAGCAGTACTTC
-,TRBJ1-4,TRBV7-9,-,CASSSPLSEKLFF,TGTGCCAGCAGTTCCCCACTGAGTGAAAAACTGTTTTTT
-,TRBJ2-4,TRBV5-1,-,CASSAGLAKNIQYF,TGCGCCAGCAGCGCGGGGCTAGCCAAAAACATTCAGTACTTC
TRBD1,TRBJ1-2,TRBV6-5,once,CASGLGQGFYGYTF,TGTGCCAGCGGGCTTGGACAGGGATTCTATGGCTACACCTTC
TRBD1,TRBJ2-1,TRBV7-9,-,CASSGQGRMGEQFF,TGTGCCAGCAGTGGACAGGGGAGGATGGGTGAGCAGTTCTTC
-,TRBJ2-7,TRBV5-1,-,CASSLAVVSDSYEQYF,TGCGCCAGCAGCTTGGCCGTAGTCTCTGATTCCTACGAGCAGTACTTC
TRBD2,TRBJ2-1,TRBV5-4,-,CASSLVGGTYNEQFF,TGTGCCAGCAGCTTGGTCGGGGGGACTTACAATGAGCAGTTCTTC
TRBD1,TRBJ2-3,TRBV5-8,-,CASSPGQISTDTQYF,TGTGCCAGCAGCCCGGGACAGATTAGCACAGATACGCAGTATTTT
TRBD2,TRBJ2-7,TRBV3-1/TRBV3-2,-,CASSQAGTSGFYEQYF,TGTGCCAGCAGCCAAGCCGGGACTAGCGGCTTCTACGAGCAGTACTTC
-,TRBJ1-2,TRBV29-1,-,CSVDQTATGRVYGYTF,TGCAGCGTTGACCAAACTGCGACAGGTCGGGTCTATGGCTACACCTTC
-,TRBJ2-5,TRBV20-1,-,CSASRGQETQYF,TGCAGTGCTAGTCGGGGACAAGAGACCCAGTACTTC
TRBD1,TRBJ1-1,TRBV7-2,-,CASSISPGQGGHAFF,TGTGCCAGCAGCATAAGCCCGGGACAGGGGGGTCACGCTTTCTTT
-,TRBJ1-6,TRBV9,-,CASSLGSERISPLHF,TGTGCCAGCAGCCTAGGATCAGAGCGGATTTCACCCCTCCACTTT
-,TRBJ1-1,TRBV6-4,-,CASSMEGGRTEAFF,TGTGCCAGCAGTATGGAGGGAGGGAGGACTGAAGCTTTCTTT